This record concerns one T cell receptor beta chain sequence. What it recognizes is unknown. Unique molecular identifiers were incorporated during preparation of the TCRbeta library. MiXCR was run by TCRdb on the PCR reads, yielding one entry per CDR3 protein. The sample has roughly 200,000 distinct CDR3 sequences, around 9.9% seen once; the top ten hold 28%. These data come from a study of T-cell reconstitution after alpha-beta-depleted transplantation in children. Study-level findings and limits: Several hundred expanded graft clones reportedly gave rise to the alpha-beta T cells present about two months after transplant. Recipient T cells and thymic progenitors that survived were the source of the high TCRbeta diversity seen at day 60 in some patients.

The CDR3 has 14 amino acids. Germline CDR1 and CDR2: MGHDK and SYGVNS. V was pared by 8 bases and J by 2 bases, with 13 bases between. The input for sequencing was PBMCs, taken before TCRalphabeta/CD19-depleted stem cell transplant. The rearrangement links TRBV25-1 to TRBJ1-5; D unclear. This clonotype originated in a child less than two years old with acute myeloid leukemia, due to receive a stem cell transplant. Written as DNA, the CDR3 is TGTGCCAGCGAGCCCGGGTCGGGCAATCAGCCCCAGCATTTT. Translated, it gives CASEPGSGNQPQHF.